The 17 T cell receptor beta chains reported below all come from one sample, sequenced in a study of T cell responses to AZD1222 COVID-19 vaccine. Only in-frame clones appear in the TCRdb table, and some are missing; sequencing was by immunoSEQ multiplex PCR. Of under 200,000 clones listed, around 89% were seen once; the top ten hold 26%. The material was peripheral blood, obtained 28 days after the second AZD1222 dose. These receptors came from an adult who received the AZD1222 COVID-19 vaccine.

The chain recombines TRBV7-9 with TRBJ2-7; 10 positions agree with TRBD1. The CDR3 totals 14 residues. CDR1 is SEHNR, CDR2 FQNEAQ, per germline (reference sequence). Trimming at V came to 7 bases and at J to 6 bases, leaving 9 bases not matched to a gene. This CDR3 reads CASIPGGDRGEQYF. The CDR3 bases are TGTGCCAGCATCCCAGGGGGGGACAGGGGCGAGCAGTACTTC.

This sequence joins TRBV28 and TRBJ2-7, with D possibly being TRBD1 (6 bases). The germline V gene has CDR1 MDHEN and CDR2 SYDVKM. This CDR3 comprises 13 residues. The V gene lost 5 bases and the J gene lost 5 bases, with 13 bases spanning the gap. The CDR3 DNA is TGTGCCAGCAGTCCCCCCGACAGGAACGAGCAGTACTTC. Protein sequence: CASSPPDRNEQYF.

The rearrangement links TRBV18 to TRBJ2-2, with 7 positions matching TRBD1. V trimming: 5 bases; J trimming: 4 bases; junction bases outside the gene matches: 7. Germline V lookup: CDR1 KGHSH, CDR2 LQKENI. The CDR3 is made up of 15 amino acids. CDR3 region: CASSTSTGITGELFF. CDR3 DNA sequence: TGTGCCAGCTCAACATCGACAGGGATCACCGGGGAGCTGTTTTTT.

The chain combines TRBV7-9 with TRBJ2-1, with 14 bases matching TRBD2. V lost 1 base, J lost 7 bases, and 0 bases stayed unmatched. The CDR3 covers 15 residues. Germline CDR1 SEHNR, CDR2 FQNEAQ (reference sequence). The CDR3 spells CASSLGTSGRNEQFF. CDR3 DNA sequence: TGTGCCAGCAGCTTAGGGACTAGCGGGAGGAATGAGCAGTTCTTC.

The CDR3 region has the DNA TGCAGCGTTTCGGGGGATAGCAATCAGCCCCAGCATTTT. This gives the protein CSVSGDSNQPQHF. The genes are TRBV29-1 and TRBJ1-5; the D gene is possibly TRBD1 (5 bases). V lost 5 bases to trimming and J lost 0 bases, with 8 bases between them. The CDR3 contains 13 residues. Germline V gene sequence: CDR1 SQVTM, CDR2 ANQGSEA.

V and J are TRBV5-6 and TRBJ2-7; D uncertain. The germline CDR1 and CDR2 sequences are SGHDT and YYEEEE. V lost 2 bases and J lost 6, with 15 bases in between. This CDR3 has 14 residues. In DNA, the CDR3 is TGTGCCAGCAGCTTTCTCATTAAAACGGGCGAGCAGTACTTC. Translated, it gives CASSFLIKTGEQYF.

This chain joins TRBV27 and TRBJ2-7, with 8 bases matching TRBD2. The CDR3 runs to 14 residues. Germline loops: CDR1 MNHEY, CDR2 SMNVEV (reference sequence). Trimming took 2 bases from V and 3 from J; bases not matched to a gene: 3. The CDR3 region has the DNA TGTGCCAGCAGTTTAAAAAGCGGGAGCTACGAGCAGTACTTC. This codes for CASSLKSGSYEQYF.

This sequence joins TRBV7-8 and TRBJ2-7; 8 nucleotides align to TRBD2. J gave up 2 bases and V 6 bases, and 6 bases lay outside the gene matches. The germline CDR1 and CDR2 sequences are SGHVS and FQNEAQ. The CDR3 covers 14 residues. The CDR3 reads CASRPLAVTYEQYF. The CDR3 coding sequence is TGTGCCAGCAGACCACTAGCGGTCACCTACGAGCAGTACTTC.

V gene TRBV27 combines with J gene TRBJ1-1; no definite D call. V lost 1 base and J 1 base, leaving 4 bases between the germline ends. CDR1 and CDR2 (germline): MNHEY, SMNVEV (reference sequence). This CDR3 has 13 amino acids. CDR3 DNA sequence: TGTGCCAGCAGTTTATTGGCGAACACTGAAGCTTTCTTT. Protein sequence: CASSLLANTEAFF.

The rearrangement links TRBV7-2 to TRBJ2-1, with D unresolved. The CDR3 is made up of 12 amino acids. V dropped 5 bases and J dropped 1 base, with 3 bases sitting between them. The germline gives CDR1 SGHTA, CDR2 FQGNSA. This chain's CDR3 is CASSRSYNEQFF. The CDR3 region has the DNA TGTGCCAGCAGCCGATCCTACAATGAGCAGTTCTTC. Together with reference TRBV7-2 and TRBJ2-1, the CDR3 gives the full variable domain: GAGVSQSPSNKVTEKGKDVELRCDPISGHTALYWYRQSLGQGLEFLIYFQGNSAPDKSGLPSDRFSAERTGGSVSTLTIQRTQQEDSAVYLCASSRSYNEQFFGPGTRLTVL.

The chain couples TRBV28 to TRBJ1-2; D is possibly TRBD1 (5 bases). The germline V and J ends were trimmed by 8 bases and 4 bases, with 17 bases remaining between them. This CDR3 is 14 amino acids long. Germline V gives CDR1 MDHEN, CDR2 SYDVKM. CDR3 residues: CASGGYQKGYGYTF. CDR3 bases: TGTGCCAGCGGGGGGTATCAGAAGGGCTATGGCTACACCTTC.

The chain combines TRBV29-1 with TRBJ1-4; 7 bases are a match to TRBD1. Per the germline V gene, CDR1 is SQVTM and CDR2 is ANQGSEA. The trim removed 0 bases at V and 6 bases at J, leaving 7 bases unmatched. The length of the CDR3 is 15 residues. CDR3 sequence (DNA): TGCAGCGTTGAAGATCAGGGGGGTTCCGATGAAAAACTGTTTTTT. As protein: CSVEDQGGSDEKLFF.

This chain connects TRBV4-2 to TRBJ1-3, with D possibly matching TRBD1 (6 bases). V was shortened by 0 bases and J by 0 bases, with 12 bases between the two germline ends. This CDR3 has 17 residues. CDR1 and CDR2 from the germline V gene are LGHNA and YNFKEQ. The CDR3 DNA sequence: TGTGCCAGCAGCCAAGATAGGACAGCATACTCTGGAAACACCATATATTTT. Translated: CASSQDRTAYSGNTIYF.

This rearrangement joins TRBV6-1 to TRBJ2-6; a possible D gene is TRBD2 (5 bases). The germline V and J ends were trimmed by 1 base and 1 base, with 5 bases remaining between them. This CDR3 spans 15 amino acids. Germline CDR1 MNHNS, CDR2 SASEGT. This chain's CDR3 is CASSEGGSGANVLTF. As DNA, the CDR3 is TGTGCCAGCAGTGAAGGAGGGTCTGGGGCCAACGTCCTGACTTTC.

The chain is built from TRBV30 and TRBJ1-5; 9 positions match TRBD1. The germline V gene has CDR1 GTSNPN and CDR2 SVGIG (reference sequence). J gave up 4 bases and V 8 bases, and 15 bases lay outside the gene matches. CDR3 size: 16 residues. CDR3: CADPWTGARPNQPQHF. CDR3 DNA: TGTGCCGACCCCTGGACAGGGGCACGTCCGAATCAGCCCCAGCATTTT.

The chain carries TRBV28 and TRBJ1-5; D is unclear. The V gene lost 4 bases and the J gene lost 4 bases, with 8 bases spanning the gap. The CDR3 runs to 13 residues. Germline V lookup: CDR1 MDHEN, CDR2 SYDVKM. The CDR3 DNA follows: TGTGCCAGCAGTTGGGCAGTAAATCAGCCCCAGCATTTT. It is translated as CASSWAVNQPQHF.

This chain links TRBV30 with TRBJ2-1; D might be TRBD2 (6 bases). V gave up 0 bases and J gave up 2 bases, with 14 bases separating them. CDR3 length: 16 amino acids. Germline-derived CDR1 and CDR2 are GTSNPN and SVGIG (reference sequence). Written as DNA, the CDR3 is TGTGCCTGGAGTGTACGGGTCAGCGGGCCCTACAATGAGCAGTTCTTC. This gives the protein CAWSVRVSGPYNEQFF. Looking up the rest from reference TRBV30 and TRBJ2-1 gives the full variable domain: SQTIHQWPATLVQPVGSPLSLECTVEGTSNPNLYWYRQAAGRGLQLLFYSVGIGQISSEVPQNLSASRPQDRQFILSSKKLLLSDSGFYLCAWSVRVSGPYNEQFFGPGTRLTVL.